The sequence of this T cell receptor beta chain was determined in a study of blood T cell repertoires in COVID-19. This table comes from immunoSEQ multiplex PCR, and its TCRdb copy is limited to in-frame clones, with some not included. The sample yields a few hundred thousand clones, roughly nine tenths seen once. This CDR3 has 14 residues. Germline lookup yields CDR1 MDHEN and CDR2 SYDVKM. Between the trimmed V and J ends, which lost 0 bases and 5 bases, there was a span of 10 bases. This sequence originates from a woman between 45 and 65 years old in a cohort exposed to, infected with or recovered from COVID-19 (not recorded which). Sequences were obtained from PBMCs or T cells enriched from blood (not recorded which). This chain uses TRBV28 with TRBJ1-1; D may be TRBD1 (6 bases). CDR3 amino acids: CASSLWGAETEAFF. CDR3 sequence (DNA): TGTGCCAGCAGTTTATGGGGGGCAGAGACTGAAGCTTTCTTT.